Listed below are T cell receptor beta chains from one sample, sequenced in a study of cytomegalovirus exposure and HLA in healthy donors. Profiled with immunoSEQ multiplex PCR; TCRdb holds only in-frame clones, not every one. The repertoire consists of 100,000 to 150,000 clones, with 85% to 90% occurring once and the leading ten covering 1.2% to 1.5%. Sequenced material: PBMCs. The source of these receptors is a man younger than 45 in good health and CMV-seronegative. The CDR3 runs from the conserved cysteine through the conserved F or W. The D gene is left open where the match is weak. Some rows mark clone size as missing; the rest say once, few, many or name a class of expanded clone.

cdr3_nt | cdr3_aa | v_call | d_call | j_call | clone_size
TGCGCCAGCAGCCCGGCGGCGGGGGGGGACTATGGCTACACCTTC | CASSPAAGGDYGYTF | TRBV5-1 | . | TRBJ1-2 | .
TGCGCCAGCTTGGGACAGGGATTGGAGCAGTACTTC | CASLGQGLEQYF | TRBV10-2 | TRBD1 | TRBJ2-7 | .
TGTGCCAGCAGCATACGAACTAGCGGGTGGAACACCGGGGAGCTGTTTTTT | CASSIRTSGWNTGELFF | TRBV7-2 | TRBD2 | TRBJ2-2 | once
TGTGCCATCAGTGGGACAGGGTATGGCTACACCTTC | CAISGTGYGYTF | TRBV10-3 | TRBD1 | TRBJ1-2 | .
TGTGCCAGCAGTCCACCAGGAGGCTACGAGCAGTACTTC | CASSPPGGYEQYF | TRBV7-9 | . | TRBJ2-7 | .
TGCGCCAGCAGCTTGGGGGGGCGAGTAGCTGAAGCTTTCTTT | CASSLGGRVAEAFF | TRBV5-1 | . | TRBJ1-1 | .
TGTGCCAGCAGCGAACACAGGGATGCCACTGAAGCTTTCTTT | CASSEHRDATEAFF | TRBV7-3 | . | TRBJ1-1 | .
TGCGCCAGCAGCTCTCTAGAGGGGAACACTGAAGCTTTCTTT | CASSSLEGNTEAFF | TRBV5-1 | . | TRBJ1-1 | .
TGTGCCAGCAGTGCTCTAGCCGAGGGTCCGCATGAGCAGTTCTTC | CASSALAEGPHEQFF | TRBV6-4 | . | TRBJ2-1 | .
TGTGCCCTAAGGACAGGCTTGAACACTGAAGCTTTCTTT | CALRTGLNTEAFF | TRBV30 | TRBD1 | TRBJ1-1 | .
TGTGCCAGCAGCTTCGCTAGCGGGAGAAGCTCCTACGAGCAGTACTTC | CASSFASGRSSYEQYF | TRBV7-2 | TRBD2 | TRBJ2-7 | .
TGTGCCTGGAGCCCCTGGATGACAGGGGGAAATCAGCCCCAGCATTTT | CAWSPWMTGGNQPQHF | TRBV30 | TRBD1 | TRBJ1-5 | .
TGTGCCAGCAGCCTGAACAGGGTCAACACTGAAGCTTTCTTT | CASSLNRVNTEAFF | TRBV11-3 | . | TRBJ1-1 | few
TGTGCCAGCTCACCCATCAGGGAAGCCTACAATGAGCAGTTCTTC | CASSPIREAYNEQFF | TRBV18 | . | TRBJ2-1 | .
TGCGCCAGCAGCTTCGGGGTGAGTGATGAGCAGTTCTTC | CASSFGVSDEQFF | TRBV5-1 | . | TRBJ2-1 | .
TGCGCCAGCAGCTTCAGAGGAGGAACTGAAGCTTTCTTT | CASSFRGGTEAFF | TRBV5-1 | . | TRBJ1-1 | .